This T cell receptor beta chain was sequenced during a study of cytomegalovirus exposure and HLA in healthy donors. Study in general: HLA-typed donors were the source of around 80 million unique TCRs, which an early data release held.

V shed 2 bases and J shed 5 bases, with 12 bases lying between them. CDR1 is MNHNS and CDR2 is SASEGT in the germline V gene. The CDR3 is 14 residues long. PCR employed 60 Vbeta and 13 Jbeta primers. Original data processing: About 12 million of the roughly 77 million unique TCR beta chains counted in a later analysis were shared. TCRdb's copy holds only in-frame clones and misses some; the assay was immunoSEQ multiplex PCR. Clonal size and the V and J genes are those of that table, whereas D and trimming came from the DNA. The repertoire holds some 100,000 clones, with about 80% as singletons. Study findings and constraints: The study listed 150 to 200 cytomegalovirus-associated TCR beta chains. Usually a TCR sequence was rare, but some public TCRs were found in many donors.

This clone occurred a few times. Its target is not known. V is TRBV6-1 and J is TRBJ2-5; possibly TRBD2 for D (5 bases). Sequencing was done on a sample of PBMCs. The receptor was derived from a man aged 35-49 years in good health and CMV-seronegative. CDR3 in amino acids: CASSERLAGETQYF. The CDR3 DNA follows: TGTGCCAGCAGTGAACGCCTAGCCGGGGAGACCCAGTACTTC.